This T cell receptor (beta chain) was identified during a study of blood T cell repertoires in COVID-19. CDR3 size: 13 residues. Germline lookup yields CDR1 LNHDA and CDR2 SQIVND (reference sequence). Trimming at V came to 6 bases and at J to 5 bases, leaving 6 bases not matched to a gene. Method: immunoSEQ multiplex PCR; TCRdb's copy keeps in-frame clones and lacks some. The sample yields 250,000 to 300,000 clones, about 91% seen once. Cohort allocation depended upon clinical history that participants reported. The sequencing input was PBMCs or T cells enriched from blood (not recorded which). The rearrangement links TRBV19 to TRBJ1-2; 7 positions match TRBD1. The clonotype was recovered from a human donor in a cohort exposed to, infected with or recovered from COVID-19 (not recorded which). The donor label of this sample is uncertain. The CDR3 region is CASRTTGQYGYTF. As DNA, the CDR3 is TGTGCCAGTAGGACAACGGGACAGTATGGCTACACCTTC.